Each of the 14 T cell receptor beta chains below was sequenced from the same sample in a study of T cell responses to AZD1222 COVID-19 vaccine (dated by TCRdb to about 2021). The time point label, as the study defines it: baseline before first vaccination. Preparation of the library involved the immunoSEQ multiplex PCR assay. This is the immuneACCESS table as TCRdb keeps it, with only in-frame sequences that have V and J called. A part of the clones is gone; compared with another copy, unresolved V genes explain less than half, and the rest is unexplained. Recorded for this sample are some 63,000 clones; about 79% of them occurred a single time. Around 20% of the sample lies in the top ten. Sequences were derived from peripheral blood, sampled on day 0 of AZD1222 vaccination. Receptor source: an adult in good health.

This chain connects TRBV9 to TRBJ1-3; TRBD1 might be the D (5 bases). Germline loops: CDR1 SGDLS, CDR2 YYNGEE. The V end lost 0 bases, the J end lost 2 bases, and 12 bases lay between the germline ends. This CDR3 has 16 amino acids. CDR3 DNA: TGTGCCAGCAGCGTAGGGGGCAGATCTACTGGAAACACCATATATTTT. Translated: CASSVGGRSTGNTIYF.

This rearrangement joins TRBV6-5 to TRBJ1-1, with D hard to call. V was pared by 6 bases and J by 6 bases, with 20 bases between. Germline CDR1 reads MNHEY; CDR2 reads SVGAGI. This CDR3 is 15 amino acids long. DNA for the CDR3: TGTGCCAGCAGGGCTTCTTCCATCGCGGGTCCTGAAGCTTTCTTT. Translation gives CASRASSIAGPEAFF.

This clone appeared a single time. The chain carries TRBV18 and TRBJ2-3, with TRBD1 matching 7 bases. With V trimmed by 3 bases and J by 2 bases, 5 bases remained unmatched. The CDR3 is 15 amino acids. Germline V CDR1 and CDR2: KGHSH, LQKENI. The CDR3 here is CASSPPTGSTDTQYF. The CDR3 region has the DNA TGTGCCAGCTCACCCCCGACAGGGTCCACAGATACGCAGTATTTT.

This clone was seen only once. The chain couples TRBV4-3 to TRBJ2-7; the match to TRBD2 covers 13 bases. CDR3 size: 15 residues. The ends lost 3 bases at V and 4 bases at J; junction bases unmatched: 3. Per the germline V gene, CDR1 is LGHNA and CDR2 is YSLEER. CDR3 region: CASSHLLAGGYEQYF. CDR3 coding DNA: TGCGCCAGCAGCCACCTACTAGCGGGAGGGTACGAGCAGTACTTC.

The rearrangement links TRBV5-1 to TRBJ2-5, with a weak D call TRBD1 (5 bases). The CDR3 length is 14 residues. V was trimmed by 0 bases and J by 5 bases, leaving 11 bases between them. CDR1 SGHRS and CDR2 YFSETQ come from the germline V gene. CDR3 loop: CASSLAWGGETQYF. The CDR3 region has the DNA TGCGCCAGCAGCTTGGCCTGGGGCGGTGAGACCCAGTACTTC.

This chain connects TRBV9 to TRBJ2-1; no clear D gene. Looked up from germline, CDR1 is SGDLS and CDR2 is YYNGEE. V was clipped by 1 base and J by 5 bases, with 7 bases between them. CDR3 length equals 13 residues. Here the CDR3 DNA reads TGTGCCAGCAGCGTATATCCCCACAATGAGCAGTTCTTC. The encoded protein is CASSVYPHNEQFF.

The genes are TRBV7-3 and TRBJ2-1; 9 bases map to TRBD2. From germline, CDR1 is SGHTA and CDR2 FQGTGA. V gave up 3 bases and J gave up 7 bases; unmatched junction bases: 10. The CDR3 sequence is 16 residues long. The CDR3 region is CASSFGGGRAPNEQFF. In nucleotides, the CDR3 is TGTGCCAGCAGCTTTGGGGGCGGGAGGGCCCCGAATGAGCAGTTCTTC.

The CDR3 DNA reads TGCGCCAGCAGCCAAAGCCCGGGACTGATATCACCCCTCCACTTT. This encodes CASSQSPGLISPLHF. The gene calls are TRBV4-1 and TRBJ1-6; the D gene is possibly TRBD1 (5 bases). Per the germline V gene, CDR1 is MGHRA and CDR2 is YSYEKL. The CDR3 is made up of 15 amino acids. The V and J ends lost 2 bases and 10 bases respectively, with 15 bases between them.

This sequence joins TRBV5-5 and TRBJ1-2; D uncertain. Germline CDR1 SGHKS, CDR2 YYEKEE (reference sequence). This CDR3 region has 12 residues. V was cut by 1 base and J by 8 bases, with 9 bases left in between. The CDR3 DNA reads as TGTGCCAGCAGCTTGACGGGAGGAGGCTACACCTTC. Translation: CASSLTGGGYTF.

The chain combines TRBV6-2 or TRBV6-3 with TRBJ2-7; 7 bases are a match to TRBD1. The CDR3 loop spans 16 amino acids. V was pared by 2 bases and J by 3 bases, with 10 bases of the junction left unmatched. CDR1 and CDR2 from the germline V gene are MNHEY and SVGEGT. The CDR3 DNA is TGTGCCAGCAGTTACGGCAGGGGGTTTCTCCTCTACGAGCAGTACTTC. Its translation is CASSYGRGFLLYEQYF.

The rearrangement joins TRBV27 to TRBJ1-2, with D possibly TRBD1 on 6 matching bases. CDR1 is MNHEY, CDR2 SMNVEV, per germline (reference sequence). V was clipped by 4 bases and J by 4 bases, with 25 bases between them. The CDR3 runs to 18 residues. The CDR3 loop is CASSSTTLGAGEVYGYTF. DNA of the CDR3: TGTGCCAGCAGTTCGACTACTCTCGGGGCAGGGGAGGTCTATGGCTACACCTTC.

The V and J genes are TRBV6-2 or TRBV6-3 and TRBJ1-1; D unclear. V was pared by 2 bases and J by 4 bases, with 8 bases between. The germline V gene encodes CDR1 MNHEY and CDR2 SVGEGT. This CDR3 is built from 13 residues. CDR3 protein: CASSYGRVTEAFF. The CDR3 DNA reads TGTGCCAGCAGTTACGGCCGGGTCACTGAAGCTTTCTTT.

In its sample, this clone was seen a few times. The chain uses TRBV9 and TRBJ2-1; TRBD2 matches at 9 bases. This CDR3 region has 17 residues. The V gene's germline CDR1 is SGDLS and CDR2 YYNGEE. Unmatched junction bases numbered 11, after V lost 0 bases and J lost 7 bases. The CDR3 is CASSVGGLAGSPNEQFF. The CDR3 DNA follows: TGTGCCAGCAGCGTAGGGGGGCTAGCGGGGTCCCCGAATGAGCAGTTCTTC. The variable domain in full, with the rest retrieved from reference TRBV9 and TRBJ2-1, is DSGVTQTPKHLITATGQRVTLRCSPRSGDLSVYWYQQSLDQGLQFLIQYYNGEERAKGNILERFSAQQFPDLHSELNLSSLELGDSALYFCASSVGGLAGSPNEQFFGPGTRLTVL.

The V call is TRBV10-3, the J call TRBJ2-1, with D perhaps given as TRBD1 or TRBD2 (5 bases each). Germline CDR1 is ENHRY and CDR2 is SYGVKD. The CDR3 is made up of 13 amino acids. V was shortened by 5 bases and J by 8 bases, with 13 bases between the two germline ends. CDR3 in DNA: TGTGCCATCAGTACAAGAGGGGATGATGAGCAGTTCTTC. Translated, it gives CAISTRGDDEQFF.